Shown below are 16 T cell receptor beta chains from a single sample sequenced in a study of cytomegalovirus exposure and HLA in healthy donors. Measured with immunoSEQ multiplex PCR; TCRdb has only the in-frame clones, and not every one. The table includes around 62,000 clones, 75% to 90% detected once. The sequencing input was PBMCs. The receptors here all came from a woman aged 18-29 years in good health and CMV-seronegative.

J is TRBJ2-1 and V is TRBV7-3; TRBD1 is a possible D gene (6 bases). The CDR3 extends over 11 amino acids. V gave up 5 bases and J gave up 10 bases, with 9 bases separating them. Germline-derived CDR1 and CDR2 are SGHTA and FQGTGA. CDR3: CASSAGTEQFF. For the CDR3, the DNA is TGTGCCAGCAGCGCCGGGACAGAGCAGTTCTTC. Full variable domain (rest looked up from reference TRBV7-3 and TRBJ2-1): GAGVSQTPSNKVTEKGKYVELRCDPISGHTALYWYRQSLGQGPEFLIYFQGTGAADDSGLPNDRFFAVRPEGSVSTLKIQRTERGDSAVYLCASSAGTEQFFGPGTRLTVL.

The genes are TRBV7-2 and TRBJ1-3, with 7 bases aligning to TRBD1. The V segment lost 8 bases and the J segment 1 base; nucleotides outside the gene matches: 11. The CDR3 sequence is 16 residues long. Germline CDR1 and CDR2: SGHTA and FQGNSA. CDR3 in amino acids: CASGRDSQISGNTIYF. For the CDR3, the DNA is TGTGCCAGCGGTCGGGACAGCCAGATTTCTGGAAACACCATATATTTT.

Here the CDR3 reads CASSQLTGGKTDTQYF. In nucleotides, the CDR3 is TGTGCCAGCTCACAGTTGACAGGGGGGAAAACAGATACGCAGTATTTT. The chain couples TRBV18 to TRBJ2-3; 9 nucleotides line up with TRBD1. V dropped 4 bases and J dropped 3; count of bases not matched to a gene: 8. The germline V gene encodes CDR1 KGHSH and CDR2 LQKENI. The CDR3 runs 16 residues.

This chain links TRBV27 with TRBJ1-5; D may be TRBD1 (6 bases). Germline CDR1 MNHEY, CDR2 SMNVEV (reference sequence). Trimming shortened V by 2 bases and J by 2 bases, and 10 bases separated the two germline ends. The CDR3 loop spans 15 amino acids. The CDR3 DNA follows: TGTGCCAGCAGTTTAGGGGGCGGTGGCAATCAGCCCCAGCATTTT. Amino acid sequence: CASSLGGGGNQPQHF.

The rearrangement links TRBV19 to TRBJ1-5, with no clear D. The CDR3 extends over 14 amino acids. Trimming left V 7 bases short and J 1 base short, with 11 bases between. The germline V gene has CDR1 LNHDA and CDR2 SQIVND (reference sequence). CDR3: CASTPVVSNQPQHF. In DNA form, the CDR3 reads TGTGCCAGTACCCCGGTGGTAAGCAATCAGCCCCAGCATTTT.

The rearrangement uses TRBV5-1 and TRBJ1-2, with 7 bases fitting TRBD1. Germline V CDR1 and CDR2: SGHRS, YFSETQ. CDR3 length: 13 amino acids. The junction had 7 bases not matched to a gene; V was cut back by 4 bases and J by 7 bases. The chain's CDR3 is CASSAGTATGYTF. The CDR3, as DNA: TGCGCCAGCAGCGCCGGGACAGCGACTGGCTACACCTTC.

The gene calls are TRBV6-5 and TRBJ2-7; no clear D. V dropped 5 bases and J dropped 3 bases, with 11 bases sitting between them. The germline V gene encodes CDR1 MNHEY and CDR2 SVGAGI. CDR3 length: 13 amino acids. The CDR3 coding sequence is TGTGCCAGCAGTACGCTCGCGGTCTACGAGCAGTACTTC. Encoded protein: CASSTLAVYEQYF.

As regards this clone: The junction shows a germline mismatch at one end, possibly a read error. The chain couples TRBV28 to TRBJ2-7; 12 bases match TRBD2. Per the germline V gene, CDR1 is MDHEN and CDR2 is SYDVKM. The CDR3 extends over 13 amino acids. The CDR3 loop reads CASRGGLAGFPDF. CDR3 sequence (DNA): TGTGCCAGCAGAGGGGGACTAGCGGGTTTCCCGGACTTC.

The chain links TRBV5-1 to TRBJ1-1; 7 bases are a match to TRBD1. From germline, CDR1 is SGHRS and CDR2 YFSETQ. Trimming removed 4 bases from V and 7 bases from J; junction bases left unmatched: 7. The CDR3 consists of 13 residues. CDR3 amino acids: CASSLLTGSEAFF. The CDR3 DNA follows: TGCGCCAGCAGCCTATTGACAGGGAGTGAAGCTTTCTTT.

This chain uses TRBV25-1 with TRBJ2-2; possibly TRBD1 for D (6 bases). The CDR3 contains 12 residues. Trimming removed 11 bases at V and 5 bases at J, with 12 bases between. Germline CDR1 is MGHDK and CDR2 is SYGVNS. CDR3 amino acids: CAVQGITGELFF. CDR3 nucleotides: TGTGCCGTACAGGGAATTACCGGGGAGCTGTTTTTT.

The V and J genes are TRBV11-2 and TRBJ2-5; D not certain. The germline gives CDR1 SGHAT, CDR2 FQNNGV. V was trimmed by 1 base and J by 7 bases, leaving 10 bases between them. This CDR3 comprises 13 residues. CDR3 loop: CASSLVDMWTQYF. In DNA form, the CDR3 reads TGTGCCAGCAGCTTAGTCGACATGTGGACCCAGTACTTC.

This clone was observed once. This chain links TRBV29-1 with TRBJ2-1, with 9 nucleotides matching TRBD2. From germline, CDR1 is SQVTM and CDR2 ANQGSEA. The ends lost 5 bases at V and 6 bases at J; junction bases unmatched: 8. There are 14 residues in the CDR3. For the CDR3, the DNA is TGCAGCGTTACGGGCGGGAGGGATCTCAATGAGCAGTTCTTC. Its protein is CSVTGGRDLNEQFF.

CDR3: CASSDYSVGRGFQETQYF. Written as DNA, the CDR3 is TGTGCCAGCAGTGACTACTCGGTCGGGCGGGGGTTCCAAGAGACCCAGTACTTC. J is TRBJ2-5 and V is TRBV25-1; 7 bases match TRBD2. V dropped 3 bases and J dropped 1; count of bases not matched to a gene: 14. Germline CDR1 MGHDK, CDR2 SYGVNS. The length of the CDR3 is 18 residues. Supplemented by reference TRBV25-1 and TRBJ2-5, the full variable domain reads EADIYQTPRYLVIGTGKKITLECSQTMGHDKMYWYQQDPGMELHLIHYSYGVNSTEKGDLSSESTVSRIRTEHFPLTLESARPSHTSQYLCASSDYSVGRGFQETQYFGPGTRLLVL.

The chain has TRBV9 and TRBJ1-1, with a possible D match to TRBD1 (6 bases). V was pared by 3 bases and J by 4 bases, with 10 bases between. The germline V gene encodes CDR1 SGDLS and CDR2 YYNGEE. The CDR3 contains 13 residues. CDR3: CASSATGSTEAFF. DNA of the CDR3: TGTGCCAGCAGCGCCACAGGGAGCACTGAAGCTTTCTTT.

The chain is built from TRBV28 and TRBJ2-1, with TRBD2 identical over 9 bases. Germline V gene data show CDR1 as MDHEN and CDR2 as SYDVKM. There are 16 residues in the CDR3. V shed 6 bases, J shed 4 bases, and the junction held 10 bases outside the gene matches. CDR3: CASRVLAGGQYNEQFF. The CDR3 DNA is TGTGCCAGCAGAGTACTAGCGGGCGGGCAATACAATGAGCAGTTCTTC.

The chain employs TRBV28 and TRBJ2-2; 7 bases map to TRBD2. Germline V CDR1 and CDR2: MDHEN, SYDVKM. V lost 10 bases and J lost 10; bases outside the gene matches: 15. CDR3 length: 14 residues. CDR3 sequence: CATTTSGIAEELFF. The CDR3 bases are TGTGCCACCACGACGAGCGGGATTGCCGAGGAGCTGTTTTTT.